This T cell receptor beta chain was obtained from a study of blood T cell repertoires in COVID-19. The overall study: The cDNA or gDNA used as material had been derived from T cells, B-cell-depleted T cells, or PBMCs.

V gave up 8 bases and J gave up 1 base; unmatched junction bases: 11. The CDR3 is made up of 16 amino acids. The germline CDR1 and CDR2 sequences are SNHLY and FYNNEI. As handled by the study authors: Using reference gene primer amplification, nucleated cell counts were estimated. Here immunoSEQ multiplex PCR was the method, and the copy in TCRdb shows in-frame clones only, minus some. The V and J calls and clone size come from that table; D and trimming were worked out from the DNA. Of about 240,000 clones detected, about 86% appear once; the ten largest clones hold approximately 9.4%. This clonotype was obtained from a woman over 75 with acute or convalescent COVID-19. The sequenced sample consisted of peripheral blood. This chain joins TRBV2 and TRBJ2-7, with 10 bases identical to TRBD1. The CDR3 nucleotides read TGTGCCAGCTCGGGACAGGGGACGGGGAAATCCTACGAGCAGTACTTC. Amino acid sequence: CASSGQGTGKSYEQYF.